Following are 16 T cell receptor beta chains from one sample sequenced in a study of vaccination effects on CD4 cells after COVID-19. Clones were read by immunoSEQ multiplex PCR, and TCRdb kept only the in-frame ones, dropping some. In the table there are about 73,000 clones, approximately 72% of which are singletons. Antigen specificity for these receptors is unknown. ViraFEST used viral peptide pools to expand antigen-specific CD4+ T cells before sequencing. Culturing for roughly 9 days preceded CD4+ T cell isolation. Vaccine recipients lacked prior SARS-CoV-2 infection and had negative nucleocapsid antibodies. The specimen was CD4+ T cells from PBMCs cultured with HCoV-NL63 spike peptides, collected before COVID-19 vaccination. All receptors come from a human donor who received a COVID-19 vaccine.

The sample holds a few counts of this clone. CDR3 coding DNA: TGTGCCAGCAGCCCCTCAGGGGACGGCTACACCTTC. Protein: CASSPSGDGYTF. The rearrangement links TRBV2 to TRBJ1-2, with D possibly matching TRBD1 (6 bases). The CDR3 length is 12 residues. Trimming removed 6 bases from V and 8 bases from J, with 13 bases in between. CDR1 is SNHLY, CDR2 FYNNEI, per germline.

The rearrangement joins TRBV3-1 (or the pseudogene TRBV3-2) to TRBJ1-5; D is undetermined. The CDR3 runs 11 residues. Germline CDR1 and CDR2: LGHDT and YNNKEL (reference sequence). Trimming took off 0 bases at V and 7 bases at J, with 1 base between the two ends. The CDR3 bases are TGTGCCAGCAGCCAAGAACAGCCCCAGCATTTT. Amino acid sequence: CASSQEQPQHF.

The chain is built from TRBV10-3 and TRBJ2-5, with D unresolved. The CDR3 has 15 residues. Germline CDR1 and CDR2: ENHRY and SYGVKD. V was clipped by 2 bases and J by 4 bases, with 14 bases between them. CDR3 sequence (DNA): TGTGCCATCAGTGAGCCCCACCCCCCGGGAGAGACCCAGTACTTC. Protein sequence: CAISEPHPPGETQYF.

The chain recombines TRBV7-8 with TRBJ1-1, with D perhaps TRBD1 (5 bases). Per the germline V gene, CDR1 is SGHVS and CDR2 is FQNEAQ. The length of the CDR3 is 13 residues. With 8 bases removed from V and 0 bases from J, the gap between germline ends came to 10 bases. The DNA of the CDR3 is TGTGCCAGCTGCCAGGGTATGAACACTGAAGCTTTCTTT. This sequence encodes CASCQGMNTEAFF.

In its sample, this clone was seen once. This rearrangement joins TRBV6-6 to TRBJ2-7; 7 bases map to TRBD1. CDR1 and CDR2 from the germline V gene are MNHNY and SVGAGI (reference sequence). The CDR3 is 14 amino acids. V was pared by 5 bases and J by 2 bases, with 6 bases of the junction left unmatched. The CDR3 spells CASSLSTGTYEQYV. The CDR3 bases are TGTGCCAGCAGTCTCTCGACAGGGACCTACGAGCAGTACGTC.

The CDR3 sequence is CASSASGGANEKLFF. DNA for the CDR3: TGTGCCAGCAGTGCTTCAGGGGGTGCTAATGAAAAACTGTTTTTT. The chain carries TRBV28 and TRBJ1-4; 7 bases map to TRBD1. This CDR3 has 15 amino acids. Germline V CDR1 and CDR2: MDHEN, SYDVKM. The trim removed 5 bases at V and 3 bases at J, leaving 6 bases unmatched. Full variable domain (rest looked up from reference TRBV28 and TRBJ1-4): DVKVTQSSRYLVKRTGEKVFLECVQDMDHENMFWYRQDPGLGLRLIYFSYDVKMKEKGDIPEGYSVSREKKERFSLILESASTNQTSMYLCASSASGGANEKLFFGSGTQLSVL.

There are a few counts of this clone. V and J are TRBV19 and TRBJ1-6; maybe TRBD1 (6 bases). In germline, CDR1 is LNHDA, CDR2 SQIVND (reference sequence). V lost 2 bases, J lost 9 bases, and 14 bases lay in between. The CDR3 contains 15 residues. CDR3 sequence reads: CASSIQTGFTSPLHF. CDR3 DNA: TGTGCCAGTAGTATACAAACAGGGTTTACTTCACCCCTCCACTTT.

The chain uses TRBV7-9 and TRBJ2-1; D gene unclear. The V gene's germline CDR1 is SEHNR and CDR2 FQNEAQ (reference sequence). Trimming cost V 1 base and J 5 bases, with 6 bases left between them. This CDR3 spans 13 amino acids. CDR3 region: CASSLGLNNEQFF. CDR3 bases: TGTGCCAGCAGCTTAGGGCTTAACAATGAGCAGTTCTTC.

The rearrangement uses TRBV7-3 and TRBJ2-1, with 9 bases identical to TRBD1. Per germline, CDR1 SGHTA and CDR2 FQGTGA. V was clipped by 5 bases and J by 5 bases; unmatched bases: 4. The CDR3 covers 14 residues. CDR3 bases: TGTGCCAGCAGCCCGGGACAGGGACACAATGAGCAGTTCTTC. This gives the protein CASSPGQGHNEQFF.

This clone has only a few counts. The chain has TRBV2 and TRBJ1-6; tentative D call: TRBD1 (5 bases). V was clipped by 6 bases and J by 15 bases, with 24 bases between them. This CDR3 contains 15 residues. CDR1 and CDR2 from the germline V gene are SNHLY and FYNNEI. This CDR3 is CASSRTGTVTVGLHF. CDR3 DNA sequence: TGTGCCAGCAGCCGAACCGGGACCGTAACAGTTGGCCTCCACTTT.

V is TRBV27 and J is TRBJ2-2; possibly TRBD1 for D (6 bases). This CDR3 has 16 residues. Trimming left V 3 bases short and J 8 bases short, with 19 bases between. Germline V lookup: CDR1 MNHEY, CDR2 SMNVEV (reference sequence). The CDR3 bases are TGTGCCAGCAGTTTGGTTTCAGGGGCACGGCGAGGGGAGCTGTTTTTT. This sequence encodes CASSLVSGARRGELFF.

This chain connects TRBV19 to TRBJ2-4, with 8 bases aligning to TRBD2. V was clipped by 0 bases and J by 2 bases; unmatched bases: 3. The CDR3 sequence is 16 residues long. In germline, CDR1 is LNHDA, CDR2 SQIVND (reference sequence). In DNA form, the CDR3 reads TGTGCCAGTAGTATAGACGGGGGGGCAACCAAAAACATTCAGTACTTC. It is translated as CASSIDGGATKNIQYF.

J is TRBJ1-5 and V is TRBV5-5; D possibly corresponds to TRBD1 (5 bases). V shed 2 bases and J shed 5 bases, with 14 bases lying between them. Germline values: CDR1 SGHKS, CDR2 YYEKEE (reference sequence). The CDR3 loop spans 15 amino acids. CDR3 loop: CASSFWQGKDQPQHF. CDR3 in DNA: TGTGCCAGCAGCTTTTGGCAGGGAAAAGATCAGCCCCAGCATTTT.

This sequence joins TRBV18 and TRBJ1-4, with D maybe TRBD1 (6 bases). CDR3 length: 18 amino acids. V was cut by 2 bases and J by 7 bases, with 23 bases left in between. CDR1 and CDR2 (germline): KGHSH, LQKENI. CDR3: CASSPSVARGMSGEKLFF. The DNA for the CDR3 is TGTGCCAGCTCACCATCGGTCGCCAGGGGAATGAGTGGTGAAAAACTGTTTTTT.

The J gene is TRBJ2-5, the V gene TRBV27, with D possibly being TRBD1 (6 bases). The CDR3 runs to 15 residues. Between the trimmed V and J ends, which lost 3 bases and 0 bases, there was a span of 11 bases. The germline V gene encodes CDR1 MNHEY and CDR2 SMNVEV (reference sequence). The CDR3 region is CASSFARTDQETQYF. The CDR3, as DNA: TGTGCCAGCAGTTTTGCCCGGACAGACCAAGAGACCCAGTACTTC.

This clone has a handful of counts. The chain has TRBV28 and TRBJ1-1; D ambiguous. The CDR3 spans 13 residues. Trimming shortened V by 5 bases and J by 4 bases, and 11 bases separated the two germline ends. CDR1 is MDHEN, CDR2 SYDVKM, per germline. The CDR3 DNA reads TGTGCCAGCAGTGTCTGGGGTGGCACTGAAGCTTTCTTT. Translating it yields CASSVWGGTEAFF.